This T cell receptor (beta chain) was retrieved from a study of human T cells and chemical hapten exposure. Study-level background: All patients underwent weekly scalp dosing with diphenylcyclopropenone for the full roughly 25-week study.

The CDR3 consists of 15 residues. The germline V gene encodes CDR1 SGHRS and CDR2 YFSETQ. V dropped 7 bases and J dropped 0 bases, with 16 bases sitting between them. MiXCR was run by TCRdb on the RACE reads, yielding one entry per CDR3 protein. The sample shows roughly 190,000 distinct CDR3 sequences, approximately 20% of them seen only once. Study observations and caveats: Having alopecia, donors may respond immunologically unlike healthy people.

Described time point: patch test 1, 2 weeks after DPC sensitization. Treatment meaning: therapeutic diphenylcyclopropenone sensitization with weekly scalp DPC. Note on this clonotype: Its specificity is unknown.

Source: whole blood, taken in connection with sensitization to the hapten diphenylcyclopropenone (DPC). The chain combines TRBV5-1 with TRBJ1-1; perhaps TRBD1 as D (6 bases). This receptor was identified in a woman in her forties or fifties with alopecia areata. Some clones in this sample may be carry-over from other donors' samples. CDR3 sequence reads: CASARAGHMNTEAFF. CDR3 nucleotide sequence: TGCGCCAGCGCCCGCGCGGGACACATGAACACTGAAGCTTTCTTT.